This T cell receptor beta chain was profiled in a study of post-analysis software for immune sequencing data. Whole-study results and caveats: Those with multiple sclerosis, the patient group, showed significantly lower normalized Chao1 diversity than controls.

Worth noting for this clonotype: The antigen remains undetermined.

Prepared libraries of TCR beta cDNA carried unique molecular identifiers. The yield from around 1 to 10 million T cells was roughly 0.5 million cDNA molecules in total. TCRdb re-called the PCR reads with MiXCR, one entry per CDR3 protein. The sample lists roughly 870,000 distinct CDR3 sequences, approximately 50% occurring once. Input material: blood. This clonotype originated in a girl aged 10-17 years with multiple sclerosis.

The CDR3: CSARWYQPLGEQYF. In DNA form, the CDR3 reads TGCAGTGCTAGATGGTACCAACCGCTCGGCGAGCAGTACTTC. The gene calls are TRBV20-1 and TRBJ2-5; D not resolved. The DNA end lines up better with TRBJ2-7; the J call may be wrong. Per germline, CDR1 DFQATT and CDR2 SNEGSKA (reference sequence). The CDR3 has 14 amino acids.